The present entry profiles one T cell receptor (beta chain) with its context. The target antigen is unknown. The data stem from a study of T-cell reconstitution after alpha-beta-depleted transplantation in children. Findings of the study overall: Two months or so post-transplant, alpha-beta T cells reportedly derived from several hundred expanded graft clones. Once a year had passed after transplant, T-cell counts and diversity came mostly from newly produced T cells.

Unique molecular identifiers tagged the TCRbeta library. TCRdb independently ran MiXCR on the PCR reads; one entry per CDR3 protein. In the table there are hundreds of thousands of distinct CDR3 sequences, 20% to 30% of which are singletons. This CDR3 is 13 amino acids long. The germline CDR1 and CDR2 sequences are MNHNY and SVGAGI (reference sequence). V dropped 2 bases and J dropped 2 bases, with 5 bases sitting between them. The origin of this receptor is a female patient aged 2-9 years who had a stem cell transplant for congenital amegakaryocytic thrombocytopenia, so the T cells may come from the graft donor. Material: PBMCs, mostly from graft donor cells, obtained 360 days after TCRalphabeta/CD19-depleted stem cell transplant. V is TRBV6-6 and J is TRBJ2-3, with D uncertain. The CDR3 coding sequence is TGTGCCAGCAGTTACGGGTACACAGATACGCAGTATTTT. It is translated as CASSYGYTDTQYF.